One sample yielded the 30 T cell receptor beta chains listed below, sequenced in a study of post-analysis software for immune sequencing data. The TCR beta cDNA libraries carried unique molecular identifiers. TCRdb re-derived calls from the PCR reads in MiXCR, one entry per CDR3 protein. In the table there are around 150,000 distinct CDR3 sequences, around 34% of which are singletons. The material was blood, obtained after autologous hematopoietic stem cell transplantation. All receptors derive from a girl between 5 and 17 years old with multiple sclerosis.

This clonotype was picked up many times. CDR3 DNA: TGCGCCAGCCGCCCAGCGGGGCGTTCCTACGAGCAGTACTTC. Its translation: CASRPAGRSYEQYF. The V and J genes are TRBV5-1 and TRBJ2-7; 7 bases map to TRBD2. The length of the CDR3 is 14 residues. CDR1 SGHRS and CDR2 YFSETQ come from the germline V gene. Trimming took 7 bases from V and 1 from J; bases not matched to a gene: 8.

CDR3 DNA: TGTGCCAGCAGTTACTCCACAGGACAGCCCCAGCATTTT. Translating it yields CASSYSTGQPQHF. The genes are TRBV6-5 and TRBJ1-5, with D possibly being TRBD1 (5 bases). This CDR3 is 13 amino acids long. V lost 0 bases, J lost 7 bases, and 7 bases lay in between. Germline-derived CDR1 and CDR2 are MNHEY and SVGAGI.

This clonotype was seen more than once but under ten times. CDR3: CATSDTAGTGGSDGYTF. The CDR3 nucleotides are TGTGCCACCAGTGATACCGCCGGGACAGGTGGATCGGATGGCTACACCTTC. The chain joins TRBV24-1 to TRBJ1-2; 8 bases fit TRBD1. The V and J ends lost 3 bases and 6 bases, in that order; junction bases with no gene match: 14. The length of the CDR3 is 17 residues. From germline, CDR1 is KGHDR and CDR2 SFDVKD.

This clonotype was seen a handful of times. DNA for the CDR3: TGTGCCAGCAGCTTAGGACTAGCGGGGCTCTACAATGAGCAGTTCTTC. It specifies CASSLGLAGLYNEQFF. The genes are TRBV11-2 and TRBJ2-1; 11 nucleotides agree with TRBD2. CDR1 SGHAT and CDR2 FQNNGV come from the germline V gene. The trim removed 1 base at V and 3 bases at J, leaving 2 bases unmatched. CDR3 length equals 16 residues.

The rearrangement links TRBV28 to TRBJ1-4; maybe TRBD1 (6 bases). Trimming pared 8 bases from V and 2 bases from J, leaving 12 bases between. This CDR3 contains 14 residues. The germline V gene has CDR1 MDHEN and CDR2 SYDVKM. As DNA, the CDR3 is TGTGCCAGCTCCTTGACAGGCACTAATGAAAAACTGTTTTTT. Its protein is CASSLTGTNEKLFF.

As regards this clonotype: The junction does not match germline at one end; this may be a read error. V usage is TRBV7-8 and J usage is TRBJ2-7; D uncertain. Germline CDR1 SGHVS, CDR2 FQNEAQ. This CDR3 is 12 amino acids long. The CDR3 DNA is TGCGCCAGCAGTGACGGGTCCCCCGAGCAGTACTTC. It yields the protein CASSDGSPEQYF. Complete variable domain (other parts from reference TRBV7-8 and TRBJ2-7): GAGVSQSPRYKVAKRGQDVALRCDPISGHVSLFWYQQALGQGPEFLTYFQNEAQLDKSGLPSDRFFAERPEGSVSTLKIQRTQQEDSAVYLCASSDGSPEQYFGPGTRLTVT.

The V and J genes are TRBV6-5 and TRBJ2-5; TRBD1 might be the D (6 bases). The end of the DNA is better explained by TRBJ2-7, so the J call may be wrong. The CDR3 consists of 14 residues. CDR1 MNHEY and CDR2 SVGAGI come from the germline V gene. CDR3 protein: CASSRQTGPYEQYF. CDR3 sequence (DNA): TGTGCCAGCAGCCGACAGACAGGACCCTACGAGCAGTACTTC.

This clonotype was counted a few times. V usage is TRBV4-3 and J usage is TRBJ2-5; 7 bases match TRBD1. CDR3 size: 15 residues. CDR1 and CDR2 from the germline V gene are LGHNA and YSLEER. V trimming: 1 base; J trimming: 4 bases; junction bases outside the gene matches: 6. CDR3 in amino acids: CASSQGGTVGETQYF. CDR3 bases: TGCGCCAGCAGCCAAGGGGGGACAGTGGGAGAGACCCAGTACTTC.

The genes are TRBV6-2 or TRBV6-3 and TRBJ2-3; D perhaps matches TRBD2 (6 bases). V was pared by 5 bases and J by 3 bases, with 15 bases between. There are 15 residues in the CDR3. The germline gives CDR1 MNHEY, CDR2 SVGEGT. CDR3 DNA sequence: TGTGCCAGCAGTACGGGGGTATTGAGAACAGATACGCAGTATTTT. Translated, it gives CASSTGVLRTDTQYF.

This clonotype was seen a handful of times. J is TRBJ2-7 and V is TRBV9, with a weak D call TRBD2 (5 bases). Trimming took off 4 bases at V and 3 bases at J, with 11 bases between the two ends. The CDR3 length is 13 residues. Per the germline V gene, CDR1 is SGDLS and CDR2 is YYNGEE. This CDR3 reads CASSPPRGYEQYF. In DNA, the CDR3 is TGTGCCAGCAGCCCCCCCCGGGGCTACGAGCAGTACTTC.

This clonotype was observed a handful of times. The rearrangement joins TRBV28 to TRBJ2-7, with unresolved D. The ends were cut back, 6 bases at V and 3 bases at J, with 9 bases in the middle. The CDR3 has 12 residues. Per germline, CDR1 MDHEN and CDR2 SYDVKM. The CDR3 region is CASSPLNYEQYF. DNA of the CDR3: TGTGCCAGCAGCCCGCTTAACTACGAGCAGTACTTC.

The chain is built from TRBV20-1 and TRBJ2-1; TRBD1 might be the D (5 bases). The CDR3 is 13 residues long. The germline CDR1 and CDR2 sequences are DFQATT and SNEGSKA (reference sequence). Trimming pared 3 bases from V and 5 bases from J, leaving 11 bases between. This CDR3 is CSASNTGNNEQFF. The CDR3 region has the DNA TGCAGTGCTAGTAATACAGGTAACAATGAGCAGTTCTTC.

The CDR3 nucleotides read TGTGCCAGCAGTTCTCGGGTCTCTGGGGCCAACGTCCTGACTTTC. It translates to CASSSRVSGANVLTF. V gene TRBV7-3 combines with J gene TRBJ2-6; D is unclear. Germline V gene sequence: CDR1 SGHTA, CDR2 FQGTGA. There are 15 residues in the CDR3. Trimming shortened V by 6 bases and J by 0 bases, and 9 bases separated the two germline ends.

The rearrangement joins TRBV5-1 to TRBJ1-4; 12 nucleotides agree with TRBD1. CDR1 SGHRS and CDR2 YFSETQ come from the germline V gene. V trimming: 4 bases; J trimming: 8 bases; junction bases outside the gene matches: 12. The CDR3 runs 17 residues. The CDR3 DNA sequence: TGCGCCAGCAGCCCCGGGACAGGGGGCAGTTTGGGAGAAAAACTGTTTTTT. It encodes CASSPGTGGSLGEKLFF.

In its sample, this clonotype was seen once. This rearrangement joins TRBV7-2 to TRBJ2-3; D ambiguous. The V and J ends lost 2 bases and 4 bases respectively, with 7 bases between them. CDR3 size: 13 residues. From germline, CDR1 is SGHTA and CDR2 FQGNSA. CDR3 protein: CASSLYHPDTQYF. CDR3 nucleotide sequence: TGTGCCAGCAGCTTATATCATCCAGATACGCAGTATTTT.

J is TRBJ2-7 and V is TRBV12-3 or TRBV12-4; D unresolved. The CDR3 consists of 11 residues. Trimming took 4 bases from V and 2 from J, leaving 3 bases between them. The CDR3 bases are TGTGCCAGCAGTTACACCTACGAGCAGTACTTC. It yields the protein CASSYTYEQYF.

This rearrangement joins TRBV14 to TRBJ2-6; no definite D call. Trimming removed 0 bases from V and 0 bases from J, with 12 bases in between. Germline loops: CDR1 SGHDN, CDR2 FVKESK. The CDR3 has 18 amino acids. CDR3 DNA sequence: TGTGCCAGCAGCCAAGAAAGAAGACGGCCCTCTGGGGCCAACGTCCTGACTTTC. This encodes CASSQERRRPSGANVLTF.

This clonotype has only a few counts. The V gene is TRBV6-2 or TRBV6-3, the J gene TRBJ2-3; D unclear. This CDR3 spans 13 amino acids. The V end lost 2 bases, the J end lost 4 bases, and 7 bases lay between the germline ends. Germline lookup yields CDR1 MNHEY and CDR2 SVGEGT. Written as DNA, the CDR3 is TGTGCCAGCAGTTACGGTGGGGCAGATACGCAGTATTTT. It encodes CASSYGGADTQYF.

This chain joins TRBV2 and TRBJ2-3; 7 positions match TRBD2. The germline CDR1 and CDR2 sequences are SNHLY and FYNNEI. This CDR3 contains 15 residues. Germline trimming cut 4 bases from V and 6 bases from J; bases unmatched to any gene: 10. This chain's CDR3 is CASSAASGGGDTQYF. The CDR3 coding sequence is TGTGCCAGCAGTGCGGCGTCGGGGGGAGGGGATACGCAGTATTTT.

The chain couples TRBV12-3 or TRBV12-4 to TRBJ1-5, with a tentative D call TRBD1 (6 bases). With 5 bases removed from V and 7 bases from J, the gap between germline ends came to 27 bases. The CDR3 spans 18 residues. In nucleotides, the CDR3 is TGTGCCAGCAGTCCACCCCGGGGGGCAGGGGTGGAATACCAGCCCCAGCATTTT. It is translated as CASSPPRGAGVEYQPQHF.

This clonotype has more than one count but fewer than ten. The chain employs TRBV5-1 and TRBJ2-5, with D maybe TRBD2 (6 bases). Matching the DNA end better, TRBJ2-7 makes the J call doubtful. The CDR3 length is 15 residues. Germline values: CDR1 SGHRS, CDR2 YFSETQ. This CDR3 reads CASSSSSGLFTEQYF. The CDR3 DNA sequence: TGCGCCAGCAGCTCGAGTAGCGGACTATTTACCGAGCAGTACTTC.

At least ten counts were recorded for this clonotype. The chain carries TRBV10-3 and TRBJ1-2; the D is unclear. Germline V gene lookup returns CDR1 ENHRY and CDR2 SYGVKD. V shed 9 bases and J shed 8 bases, with 13 bases lying between them. CDR3 length: 11 residues. The CDR3 bases are TGTGCCATTTCCCGTGACGGGGGCTACACCTTC. Its protein is CAISRDGGYTF.

This clonotype was detected only a few times. Written as DNA, the CDR3 is TGTGCCAGCAGCTTAAATGCAGCAGGGAGCTACGAGCAGTACTTC. Translating gives CASSLNAAGSYEQYF. V and J are TRBV11-1 and TRBJ2-7; perhaps D is TRBD1 or TRBD2 (5 bases each). Per germline, CDR1 SGHAT and CDR2 FQDESV (reference sequence). This CDR3 has 15 amino acids. Between the trimmed V and J ends, which lost 2 bases and 3 bases, there was a span of 14 bases.

V is TRBV5-1 and J is TRBJ2-3; possible D gene TRBD2, 5 bases. V was cut by 0 bases and J by 0 bases, with 8 bases left in between. In germline, CDR1 is SGHRS, CDR2 YFSETQ. The CDR3 loop spans 15 amino acids. Here the CDR3 DNA reads TGCGCCAGCAGCTTGGGAGGGATTAGCACAGATACGCAGTATTTT. Translation: CASSLGGISTDTQYF.

CDR3 in DNA: TGCGCCAGCAGCCAAGATAGGCAGGGGGGCCCTGGGACCTACAATGAGCAGTTCTTC. Protein sequence: CASSQDRQGGPGTYNEQFF. The J gene is TRBJ2-1, the V gene TRBV4-1, with D tentatively TRBD1 (7 bases). The CDR3 consists of 19 residues. Trimming left V 0 bases short and J 2 bases short, with 20 bases between. CDR1 MGHRA and CDR2 YSYEKL come from the germline V gene.

Of note for this clonotype: A much larger clone lies a single base off, so this may be a read error. The V gene is TRBV3-1, the J gene TRBJ2-7; D unclear. The CDR3 runs to 12 residues. The germline V gene has CDR1 LGHDT and CDR2 YNNKEL (reference sequence). Between the trimmed V and J ends, which lost 0 bases and 2 bases, there was a span of 2 bases. As DNA, the CDR3 is TGTGCCAGCAGCCAAGACGCCTACGAGCAGTACTTC. Its protein product is CASSQDAYEQYF.

V is TRBV18 and J is TRBJ2-7; D ambiguous. V lost 3 bases and J lost 2, with 14 bases in between. The germline V gene encodes CDR1 KGHSH and CDR2 LQKENI. CDR3 size: 15 residues. The CDR3 loop reads CASSPKVGYPYEQYF. The CDR3 DNA sequence: TGTGCCAGCTCACCGAAGGTGGGGTACCCCTACGAGCAGTACTTC.

The rearrangement links TRBV18 to TRBJ2-6; weak D call: TRBD1 (5 bases). Trimming left V 3 bases short and J 0 bases short, with 9 bases between. The CDR3 contains 16 residues. CDR1 is KGHSH and CDR2 is LQKENI in the germline V gene. CDR3 protein: CASSPPRASGANVLTF. The CDR3 DNA reads as TGTGCCAGCTCACCCCCCAGGGCCTCTGGGGCCAACGTCCTGACTTTC.

In regard to this clonotype: A junction end diverges from the germline sequence, so it may reflect a read error. This rearrangement joins TRBV7-7 to TRBJ2-5, with D maybe TRBD2 (7 bases). The CDR3 has 15 amino acids. Germline loops: CDR1 SSHAT, CDR2 FNYEAQ (reference sequence). The CDR3 reads CASSSTSGGAETQYF. The DNA for the CDR3 is TGTGCTAGCAGCTCAACCAGTGGGGGGGCTGAGACCCAGTACTTC.

As to this clonotype: This may be a read error, as it is one base from a much larger clone. The chain recombines TRBV21-1 with TRBJ2-3; TRBD2 was called by the table and not checked on the DNA. TRBV21-1 is an annotated pseudogene. This CDR3 is built from 20 residues. The CDR3 reads CASSKAWEPLSGRYPDAQYF. In DNA, the CDR3 is TGTGCCAGCAGCAAAGCGTGGGAGCCGCTTAGCGGGAGGTACCCAGATGCGCAGTATTTT.